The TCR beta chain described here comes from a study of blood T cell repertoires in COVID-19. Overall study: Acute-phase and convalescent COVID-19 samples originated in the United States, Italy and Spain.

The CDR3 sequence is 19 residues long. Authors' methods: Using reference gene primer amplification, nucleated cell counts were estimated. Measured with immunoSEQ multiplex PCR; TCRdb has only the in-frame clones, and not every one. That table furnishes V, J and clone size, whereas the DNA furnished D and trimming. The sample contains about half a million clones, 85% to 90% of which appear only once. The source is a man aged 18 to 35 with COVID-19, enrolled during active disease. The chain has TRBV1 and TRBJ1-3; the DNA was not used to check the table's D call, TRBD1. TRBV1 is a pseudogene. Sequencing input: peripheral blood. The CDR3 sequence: CTSSQEADRTHTSGNTIYF. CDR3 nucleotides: TGCACCAGCAGCCAAGAAGCCGACAGGACCCATACCTCTGGAAACACCATATATTTT.